Presented here are 8 T cell receptor beta chains from one specimen sequenced in a study of cytomegalovirus exposure and HLA in healthy donors. A multiplex PCR was run with 60 Vbeta primers and 13 Jbeta primers. Repertoires were generated with immunoSEQ multiplex PCR, while TCRdb's copy carries only in-frame clones and drops some. The sample holds approximately 84,000 clones, roughly 78% seen once. Sequencing was carried out using PBMCs. The receptors stem from a male donor in good health and CMV-seropositive.

A note on this clone: At one end, the junction sequence differs from germline, possibly due to a read error. J is TRBJ1-4 and V is TRBV28; D perhaps matches TRBD1 (5 bases). The CDR3 is 16 amino acids. The germline V gene encodes CDR1 MDHEN and CDR2 SYDVKM. CDR3 in amino acids: CASSLLLGQGNAKLFF. CDR3 nucleotides: TGTGCCAGCAGTTTGCTTTTGGGGCAGGGTAATGCAAAACTGTTTTTT.

V and J are TRBV6-5 and TRBJ2-7; D perhaps matches TRBD1 (6 bases). Trimming took off 6 bases at V and 3 bases at J, with 9 bases between the two ends. This CDR3 contains 12 residues. Germline V gene sequence: CDR1 MNHEY, CDR2 SVGAGI. The CDR3 sequence is CASRGAVYEQYF. CDR3 DNA: TGTGCCAGCAGGGGGGCAGTCTACGAGCAGTACTTC.

This chain's CDR3 is CASSRTGSRDEQFF. For the CDR3, the DNA is TGTGCCAGCAGCCGGACAGGGAGCAGGGATGAGCAGTTCTTC. This rearrangement joins TRBV14 to TRBJ2-1; 8 bases are a match to TRBD1. The ends lost 4 bases at V and 8 bases at J; junction bases unmatched: 7. The CDR3 is made up of 14 amino acids. Germline CDR1 and CDR2: SGHDN and FVKESK. The full variable domain, with the rest looked up from reference TRBV14 and TRBJ2-1, is EAGVTQFPSHSVIEKGQTVTLRCDPISGHDNLYWYRRVMGKEIKFLLHFVKESKQDESGMPNNRFLAERTGGTYSTLKVQPAELEDSGVYFCASSRTGSRDEQFFGPGTRLTVL.

J is TRBJ1-5 and V is TRBV6-5; 10 bases match TRBD1. Germline V lookup: CDR1 MNHEY, CDR2 SVGAGI. The CDR3 has 14 amino acids. With V trimmed by 6 bases and J by 6 bases, 5 bases remained unmatched. The CDR3 region has the DNA TGTGCCAGCAGGAGAGGGACAGGGGTTCAGCCCCAGCATTTT. Translated: CASRRGTGVQPQHF.

This chain connects TRBV6-6 to TRBJ2-7; 13 nucleotides line up with TRBD2. V trimming: 7 bases; J trimming: 3 bases; junction bases outside the gene matches: 6. The CDR3 runs 15 residues. Germline loops: CDR1 MNHNY, CDR2 SVGAGI (reference sequence). The CDR3 DNA reads TGTGCCAGCACCGGACTAGCGGGAGTTGGCTACGAGCAGTACTTC. Its translation is CASTGLAGVGYEQYF.

This clone was seen only a few times. At one end the junction does not follow the germline gene, possibly because of a read error. V gene TRBV7-9 combines with J gene TRBJ2-7; 7 bases fit TRBD2. The CDR3 sequence is 16 residues long. Per germline, CDR1 SEHNR and CDR2 FQNEAQ (reference sequence). The CDR3 bases are TGTTCCAGCAGCTCCGTCAGCGGGGTCAATACCCACGAGCAGTACTTC. This translates into CSSSSVSGVNTHEQYF.

The genes are TRBV25-1 and TRBJ1-3; no firm D call. Trimming shortened V by 5 bases and J by 8 bases, and 19 bases separated the two germline ends. CDR1 is MGHDK, CDR2 SYGVNS, per germline. The CDR3 consists of 15 residues. The CDR3 sequence is CASSQEGGWVDTIYF. For the CDR3, the DNA is TGTGCCAGCAGTCAAGAGGGAGGATGGGTAGACACCATATATTTT. Based on the CDR3 plus reference TRBV25-1 and TRBJ1-3, the full variable domain is EADIYQTPRYLVIGTGKKITLECSQTMGHDKMYWYQQDPGMELHLIHYSYGVNSTEKGDLSSESTVSRIRTEHFPLTLESARPSHTSQYLCASSQEGGWVDTIYFGEGSWLTVV.

This clone has just one count. J is TRBJ2-1 and V is TRBV2, with D perhaps matching TRBD1 (6 bases). This CDR3 is built from 14 residues. Trimming left V 8 bases short and J 6 bases short, with 17 bases between. In germline, CDR1 is SNHLY, CDR2 FYNNEI. As DNA, the CDR3 is TGTGCCAGCTGTTGGGCAGGGGTCCCCAATGAGCAGTTCTTC. It translates to CASCWAGVPNEQFF.